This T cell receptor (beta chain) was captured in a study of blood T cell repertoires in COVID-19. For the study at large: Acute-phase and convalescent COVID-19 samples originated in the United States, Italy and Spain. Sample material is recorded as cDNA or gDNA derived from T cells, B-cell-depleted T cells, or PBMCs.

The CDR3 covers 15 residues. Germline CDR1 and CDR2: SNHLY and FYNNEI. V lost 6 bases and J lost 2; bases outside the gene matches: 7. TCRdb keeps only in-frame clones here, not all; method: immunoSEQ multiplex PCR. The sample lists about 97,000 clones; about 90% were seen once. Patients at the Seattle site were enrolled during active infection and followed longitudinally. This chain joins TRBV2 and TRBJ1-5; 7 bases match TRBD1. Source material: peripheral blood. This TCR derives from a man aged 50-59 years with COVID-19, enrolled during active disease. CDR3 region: CASREDRSGNQPQHF. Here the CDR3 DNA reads TGTGCCAGCAGAGAGGACAGGTCGGGCAATCAGCCCCAGCATTTT.